The clone carrying this T cell receptor beta chain showed up many times. Its antigen remains unidentified. CDR3 size: 14 residues. Germline lookup yields CDR1 KGHDR and CDR2 SFDVKD. Trimming stripped 2 bases from V and 2 bases from J, with 6 bases between. The sample is drawn from a study of glioma-infiltrating T cells. Using RNA template, CDR3s of TCR alpha and beta were amplified with iRepertoire arm-PCR. One entry per CDR3 protein, called by TCRdb with MiXCR from the multiplex PCR reads. The table has roughly 190,000 distinct CDR3 sequences, around 32% seen once. Overall study results and limits: Tissue and blood shared very few CDR3 sequences.

The material sequenced was glioma tissue, nonneoplastic brain tissue, or PBMCs (not recorded which). The genes are TRBV24-1 and TRBJ1-5, with D maybe TRBD1 (5 bases). This TCR was sampled from a human donor with low-grade glioma or glioblastoma, undergoing nonglioma brain surgery, or in good health (not recorded which). CDR3 in amino acids: CATSDSGRNQPQHF. CDR3 nucleotides: TGTGCCACCAGTGATTCGGGACGCAATCAGCCCCAGCATTTT.